This T cell receptor beta chain was observed in a study of a mutant IDH1 vaccine in newly diagnosed glioma. Study summary: Previous care, which was radiotherapy, temozolomide, or both, most often involved both. Study results and caveats: With respect to changes in top peripheral T cell clonotypes, pseudoprogression seemed unrelated.

The method was immunoSEQ multiplex PCR; TCRdb's version includes in-frame clones alone and lacks a portion of them. The sample lists about 30,000 clones, about four fifths occurring once. Time point noted: baseline, week 1 (first vaccination visit). The treatment was: pre-vaccination baseline after standard-of-care therapy. The donors had new WHO grade 3 or 4 astrocytomas; these were IDH1-mutant and ATRX-lost. Comment on this clone: As yet, its antigen is unknown.

This receptor was obtained from a man under 40 with glioma. The source material was PBMCs, sampled from a glioma patient treated with radiotherapy, temozolomide or both.

The CDR3 here is CASSPLRTQSTGELFF. For the CDR3, the DNA is TGTGCCAGCTCACCACTGAGGACTCAGTCCACCGGGGAGCTGTTTTTT. V is TRBV18 and J is TRBJ2-2; maybe TRBD2 (5 bases). Germline assignment: CDR1 KGHSH and CDR2 LQKENI. Between the trimmed V and J ends, which lost 1 base and 4 bases, there was a span of 13 bases. The CDR3 covers 16 residues.